Below are 4 T cell receptor beta chains sequenced from a single sample in a study of regulatory T cells in long-lasting Graves disease. CDR3 regions were amplified by Arm-PCR using iRepertoire HTBI primers to build TCR beta libraries. A single record per CDR3 protein comes from TCRdb applying MiXCR to the multiplex PCR reads. The sample contains roughly 400,000 distinct CDR3 sequences, about 20% of which appear only once. As for time point: persistent/refractory GD, antithyroid drugs over 5 years with positive TRAb. Making the TCR library involved RNA that had been extracted from PBMCs. The specimen comprised peripheral blood mononuclear cells (PBMCs), sampled when the disease was refractory, from a patient treated with antithyroid drugs. Every receptor here comes from a female donor with Graves disease.

V and J are TRBV29-1 and TRBJ1-1, with D unclear. The CDR3 runs to 10 residues. The germline V and J ends were trimmed by 7 bases and 2 bases, with 5 bases remaining between them. Per the germline V gene, CDR1 is SQVTM and CDR2 is ANQGSEA. The CDR3 DNA reads as TGCAGCGGCGTAAACACTGAAGCTTTCTTT. As protein: CSGVNTEAFF.

The chain recombines TRBV15 with TRBJ2-2; D ambiguous. The CDR3 spans 16 residues. Germline CDR1 reads LNHNV; CDR2 reads YYDKDF (reference sequence). Trimming removed 9 bases at V and 7 bases at J, with 24 bases between. This CDR3 is CATNSRHREIDGELFF. The DNA of the CDR3 is TGTGCCACTAACAGCAGGCACAGAGAAATCGACGGGGAGCTGTTTTTT.

This clonotype was counted a few times. The chain carries TRBV29-1 and TRBJ1-4; unclear D gene. The CDR3 length is 14 residues. Germline CDR1 SQVTM, CDR2 ANQGSEA. V gave up 4 bases and J gave up 0 bases, with 9 bases separating them. DNA of the CDR3: TGCAGCGTTGTTGGGAATGCAACTAATGAAAAACTGTTTTTT. Residues: CSVVGNATNEKLFF. The full variable domain, its missing parts supplied by reference TRBV29-1 and TRBJ1-4, is SAVISQKPSRDICQRGTSLTIQCQVDSQVTMMFWYRQQPGQSLTLIATANQGSEATYESGFVIDKFPISRPNLTFSTLTVSNMSPEDSSIYLCSVVGNATNEKLFFGSGTQLSVL.

This chain joins TRBV6-1 and TRBJ2-7; 10 bases line up with TRBD2. The CDR3 covers 17 residues. Germline V lookup: CDR1 MNHNS, CDR2 SASEGT. The trim removed 10 bases at V and 0 bases at J, leaving 15 bases unmatched. In DNA, the CDR3 is TGTGCCACCACCGGGACTAGCGCCCCTTTTCTCTCCTACGAGCAGTACTTC. Protein: CATTGTSAPFLSYEQYF.